This passage covers 19 T cell receptor beta chains from one sample sequenced in a study of T-cell reconstitution after alpha-beta-depleted transplantation in children. During its preparation, the TCRbeta library received unique molecular identifiers. Each CDR3 protein is one row after TCRdb ran MiXCR on the PCR reads. The sample contains approximately 200,000 distinct CDR3 sequences, about 6% of which appear only once. Specimen: PBMCs, collected before TCRalphabeta/CD19-depleted stem cell transplant. The receptors were gathered from a girl under two years old with combined immunodeficiency, due to receive a stem cell transplant.

There are a few counts of this clonotype. With a much larger clone just one base away, this may be a read error. The gene calls are TRBV6-5 and TRBJ2-1; D is perhaps TRBD2 (5 bases). This CDR3 contains 12 residues. Germline CDR1 reads MNHEY; CDR2 reads SVGAGI. Between the trimmed V and J ends, which lost 5 bases and 7 bases, there was a span of 9 bases. The CDR3 protein is CASSPGWNEQFF. The CDR3 DNA reads TGTGCCAGCAGTCCGGGGTGGAATGAGCAGTTCTTC.

Ten or more counts support this clonotype. This chain connects TRBV24-1 to TRBJ2-1; D is possibly TRBD2 (6 bases). In germline, CDR1 is KGHDR, CDR2 SFDVKD. The CDR3 totals 14 residues. Trimming stripped 3 bases from V and 3 bases from J, with 8 bases between. The CDR3 reads CATSDPGLYNEQFF. Written as DNA, the CDR3 is TGTGCCACCAGTGATCCGGGACTCTACAATGAGCAGTTCTTC.

This clonotype was counted at least ten times. V and J are TRBV29-1 and TRBJ1-1; D remains ambiguous. The CDR3 runs to 11 residues. CDR1 SQVTM and CDR2 ANQGSEA come from the germline V gene. V was pared by 4 bases and J by 1 base, with 4 bases between. The CDR3 DNA reads as TGCAGCGTTGCCACGAACACTGAAGCTTTCTTT. This gives the protein CSVATNTEAFF.

This rearrangement joins TRBV11-1 to TRBJ2-7; 10 bases fit TRBD1. The CDR3 spans 15 residues. After removal of 4 bases from V and 0 bases from J, the junction contained 3 bases not matched to a gene. The V gene's germline CDR1 is SGHAT and CDR2 FQDESV (reference sequence). In DNA form, the CDR3 reads TGTGCCAGCAGCTCCGGGACAGGGGCCTCCTACGAGCAGTACTTC. It translates to CASSSGTGASYEQYF.

The chain has TRBV4-2 and TRBJ1-1; D remains ambiguous. CDR1 is LGHNA and CDR2 is YNFKEQ in the germline V gene. This CDR3 contains 13 residues. V was cut by 4 bases and J by 8 bases, with 14 bases left in between. The CDR3 DNA sequence: TGTGCCAGCAGCCCCGGGCCTAACAGCGAAGCTTTCTTT. Its protein is CASSPGPNSEAFF.

This clonotype occurred many times. This chain links TRBV5-1 with TRBJ2-3, with 8 nucleotides matching TRBD1. CDR1 is SGHRS and CDR2 is YFSETQ in the germline V gene. The length of the CDR3 is 17 residues. V dropped 0 bases and J dropped 1; count of bases not matched to a gene: 7. For the CDR3, the DNA is TGCGCCAGCAGCTTGGCCCCGGGACAGGCGGGCACAGATACGCAGTATTTT. Its protein is CASSLAPGQAGTDTQYF.

This clonotype was counted ten times or more. The V and J genes are TRBV12-3 or TRBV12-4 and TRBJ2-5, with D unresolved. Trimming pared 3 bases from V and 5 bases from J, leaving 7 bases between. The CDR3 spans 12 residues. DNA of the CDR3: TGTGCCAGCAGTTTTGGCGCTGAGACCCAGTACTTC. Encoded protein: CASSFGAETQYF.

J is TRBJ2-3 and V is TRBV3-1; TRBD2 matches at 7 bases. Germline V CDR1 and CDR2: LGHDT, YNNKEL (reference sequence). CDR3 size: 16 residues. J gave up 4 bases and V 0 bases, and 7 bases lay outside the gene matches. CDR3 in amino acids: CASSQDQLGGSDTQYF. The CDR3 DNA follows: TGTGCCAGCAGCCAAGACCAATTGGGGGGGTCAGATACGCAGTATTTT.

This clonotype was recorded at least ten times. A read error may produce the germline difference seen at one junction end. The V call is TRBV20-1, the J call TRBJ2-1; TRBD1 aligns across 10 bases. Germline V gene sequence: CDR1 DFQATT, CDR2 SNEGSKA (reference sequence). CDR3 size: 14 residues. CDR3 loop: CSASGDRGFGEQSF. The CDR3, as DNA: TGCAGTGCTAGCGGGGACAGGGGCTTCGGTGAGCAGTCCTTC.

This clonotype was found many times. The V gene is TRBV11-3, the J gene TRBJ2-2; tentatively, D is TRBD2 (7 bases). V lost 1 base and J 4 bases, leaving 25 bases between the germline ends. There are 20 residues in the CDR3. Germline CDR1 SGHNT, CDR2 YENEEA. The chain's CDR3 is CASSLVGFGRGSGRTGELFF. CDR3 DNA sequence: TGTGCCAGCAGCTTAGTTGGCTTTGGGAGGGGGAGCGGGCGCACCGGGGAGCTGTTTTTT.

This clonotype has ten or more counts. The chain couples TRBV20-1 to TRBJ2-1; D possibly uses TRBD1 or TRBD2 (6 bases each). V dropped 3 bases and J dropped 5 bases, with 14 bases sitting between them. Per the germline V gene, CDR1 is DFQATT and CDR2 is SNEGSKA (reference sequence). The CDR3 has 14 residues. CDR3 residues: CSASKGGANNEQFF. The DNA of the CDR3 is TGCAGTGCTAGTAAGGGGGGAGCGAACAATGAGCAGTTCTTC.

This clonotype has at least ten counts. The V call is TRBV12-3 or TRBV12-4, the J call TRBJ1-1; D remains unclear. CDR3 size: 12 residues. V was cut by 5 bases and J by 4 bases, with 8 bases left in between. The CDR3 here is CASSTGLTEAFF. The CDR3 region has the DNA TGTGCCAGCAGTACTGGACTCACTGAAGCTTTCTTT.

This clonotype was seen more than once but under ten times. The CDR3 reads CASSQEGLGGETDTQYF. The CDR3 DNA is TGTGCCAGCAGCCAAGAAGGGTTGGGGGGAGAAACAGATACGCAGTATTTT. V is TRBV4-2 and J is TRBJ2-3; maybe TRBD2 (6 bases). V was pared by 0 bases and J by 3 bases, with 16 bases between. This CDR3 region has 17 residues. Germline loops: CDR1 LGHNA, CDR2 YNFKEQ.

This clonotype occurred many times. The gene calls are TRBV29-1 and TRBJ2-7; 7 bases are a match to TRBD2. CDR3 size: 16 residues. The V and J ends lost 5 bases and 0 bases, in that order; junction bases with no gene match: 13. Looked up from germline, CDR1 is SQVTM and CDR2 is ANQGSEA. CDR3: CSVFRLLAVDSYEQYF. The CDR3 DNA reads as TGCAGCGTTTTCCGCCTGCTAGCGGTGGACTCCTACGAGCAGTACTTC.

In the case of this clonotype: It may be a read error: a sequence one base away is much more abundant. This chain joins TRBV7-9 and TRBJ2-5; possibly TRBD1 for D (6 bases). CDR1 and CDR2 (germline): SEHNR, FQNEAQ (reference sequence). This CDR3 has 12 amino acids. In DNA, the CDR3 is TGTTCCAGCAGCTGGACAGTAGAGACCCAGTACTTC. Amino acid sequence: CSSSWTVETQYF.

The rearrangement links TRBV7-6 to TRBJ2-7; D gene unclear. CDR3 length: 17 residues. The ends were cut back, 0 bases at V and 0 bases at J, with 15 bases in the middle. Germline V gene data show CDR1 as SGHVS and CDR2 as FNYEAQ. The CDR3 spells CASSLADGSAFSYEQYF. The DNA of the CDR3 is TGTGCCAGCAGCTTAGCGGACGGCAGCGCATTCTCCTACGAGCAGTACTTC.

The chain's CDR3 is CASSQDYEEQPQHF. Here the CDR3 DNA reads TGCGCCAGCAGCCAAGATTACGAGGAACAGCCCCAGCATTTT. J is TRBJ1-5 and V is TRBV4-3; D uncertain. The germline V gene has CDR1 LGHNA and CDR2 YSLEER. There are 14 residues in the CDR3. The germline V and J ends were trimmed by 0 bases and 7 bases, with 10 bases remaining between them.

Regarding this clonotype: This clone may be a read error of a much larger clone one base away. Given the absence of the conserved phenylalanine or tryptophan at the CDR3 end, a read error is likely. This sequence joins TRBV29-1 and TRBJ1-1, with unresolved D. V shed 7 bases and J shed 3 bases, with 6 bases lying between them. The CDR3 has 10 amino acids. Germline assignment: CDR1 SQVTM and CDR2 ANQGSEA. The CDR3 is CSGLYTEAFY. As DNA, the CDR3 is TGCAGCGGGCTGTACACTGAAGCTTTCTAT.

This clonotype was recorded at least ten times. The gene calls are TRBV15 and TRBJ2-3; 7 bases fit TRBD1. V lost 4 bases and J lost 3; bases outside the gene matches: 10. CDR1 is LNHNV, CDR2 YYDKDF, per germline (reference sequence). This CDR3 has 16 amino acids. CDR3 region: CATSTPITGVTDTQYF. DNA of the CDR3: TGTGCCACCAGCACCCCGATAACAGGGGTGACAGATACGCAGTATTTT.